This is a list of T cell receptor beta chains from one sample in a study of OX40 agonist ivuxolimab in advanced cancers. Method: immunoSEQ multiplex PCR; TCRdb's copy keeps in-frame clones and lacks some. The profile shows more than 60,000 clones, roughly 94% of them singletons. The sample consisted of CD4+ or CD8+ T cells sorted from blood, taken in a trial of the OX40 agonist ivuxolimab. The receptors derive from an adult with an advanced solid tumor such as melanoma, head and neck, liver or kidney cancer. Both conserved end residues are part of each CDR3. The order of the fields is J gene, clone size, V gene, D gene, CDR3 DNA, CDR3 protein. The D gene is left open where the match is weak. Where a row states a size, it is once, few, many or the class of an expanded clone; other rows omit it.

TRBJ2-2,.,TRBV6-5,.,TGTGCCAGCAGTTACTCGATTCTCGTCGGGGAGCTGTTTTTT,CASSYSILVGELFF
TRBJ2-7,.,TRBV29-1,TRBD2,TGCAGCGTCATCCTTGCCGTTCCGACTAGCCCTCCCTACGAGCAGTACTTC,CSVILAVPTSPPYEQYF
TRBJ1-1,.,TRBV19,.,TGTGCCAGTAGTTTGTCACAGGGATTCACTGAAGCTTTCTTT,CASSLSQGFTEAFF
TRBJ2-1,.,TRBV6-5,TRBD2,TGTGCCAGCAGTTACGGGACTAGCGCAGCGATCAATGAGCAGTTCTTC,CASSYGTSAAINEQFF
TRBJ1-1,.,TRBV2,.,TGTGCCAGCAGTGAAGAGGAAGGTAGTGGTTTATTTGGGAACACTGAAGCTTTCTTT,CASSEEEGSGLFGNTEAFF
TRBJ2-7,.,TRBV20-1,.,TGCAGTGCGCTCCGGGTAAGCGAGCAGTACTTC,CSALRVSEQYF
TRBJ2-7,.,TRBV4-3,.,TGCGCCAGCAGCCAAGGACGGGGAAACTACTACGAGCAGTACTTC,CASSQGRGNYYEQYF
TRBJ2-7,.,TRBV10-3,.,TGTGCCACTGACATGAGGCAGGGTGGCTACGAGCAGTACTTC,CATDMRQGGYEQYF
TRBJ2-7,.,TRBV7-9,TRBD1,TGTGCCAGCACCTTGTGGACAGGGGGCTCCTACGAGCAGTACTTC,CASTLWTGGSYEQYF
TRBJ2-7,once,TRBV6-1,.,TGTGCCAGCACGGGGCCCTCGTCATTTCCCTACGAGCAGTACTTC,CASTGPSSFPYEQYF
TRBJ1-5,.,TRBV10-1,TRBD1,TGCGCCAGCAGAGGACAGGGCGGAGTGGATCAGCCCCAGCATTTT,CASRGQGGVDQPQHF
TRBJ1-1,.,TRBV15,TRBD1,TGTGCCACCAGCAGTCCTGACAGGGCGGGTGAAGCTTTCTTT,CATSSPDRAGEAFF
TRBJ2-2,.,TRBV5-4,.,TGTGCCAGCAGTATCCAGATCAACACCGGGGAGCTGTTTTTT,CASSIQINTGELFF
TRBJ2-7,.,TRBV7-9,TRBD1,TGTGCCAGCAGCCCAGAGAACAGGGGCCAGTACTACGAGCAGTACTTC,CASSPENRGQYYEQYF
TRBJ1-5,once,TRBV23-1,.,TGCGCCAGCAGTCCCGGTCCGGGACCGAGATCCAATCAGCCCCAGCATTTT,CASSPGPGPRSNQPQHF
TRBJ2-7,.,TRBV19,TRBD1,TGTGCCAGTAGTCCTTGGACAGGGAGCTCCTACGAGCAGTACTTC,CASSPWTGSSYEQYF
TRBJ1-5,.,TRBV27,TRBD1,TGTGCCAGCAGTTTATCATGGGACAGCATGGTCCAGCCCCAGCATTTT,CASSLSWDSMVQPQHF
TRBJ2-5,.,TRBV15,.,TGTGCCACCAGCAGATACCCCTCCGAAGGGCAAGAGACCCAGTACTTC,CATSRYPSEGQETQYF
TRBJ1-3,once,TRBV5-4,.,TGTGCCAGCAGCTTGGAGGGGGGCCTCTCTGGAAACACCATATATTTT,CASSLEGGLSGNTIYF
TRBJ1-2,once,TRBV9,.,TGTGCCAGCAGCCCCACAGCCGGGGCCTCTTATGGCTACACCTTC,CASSPTAGASYGYTF
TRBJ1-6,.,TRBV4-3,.,TGCGCCAGCAGCCAATCGATCCCTTACAGGGCGGGACCGAATTCACCCCTCCACTTT,CASSQSIPYRAGPNSPLHF
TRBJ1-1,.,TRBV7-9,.,TGTGCCAGCAGCTTAGCCCCCCAAGAAGCTTTCTTT,CASSLAPQEAFF
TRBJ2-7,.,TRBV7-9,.,TGTGCCAGCAGACTCGACAGCTCCTACGAGCAGTACTTC,CASRLDSSYEQYF
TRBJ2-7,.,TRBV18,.,TGTGCCAGTTCCCCAGAGGTTCGCGAGCAGTACTTC,CASSPEVREQYF
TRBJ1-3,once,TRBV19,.,TGTGCCAGTACCCCGGGGACACTCTCTGGAAACACCATATATTTT,CASTPGTLSGNTIYF
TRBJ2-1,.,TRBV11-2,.,TGTGCCAGCAGCTTATACCTCGGGACTGAGTACAATGAGCAGTTCTTC,CASSLYLGTEYNEQFF
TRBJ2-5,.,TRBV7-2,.,TGTGCCAGCAGCTTACTCTATAGACTAGAAGAGACCCAGTACTTC,CASSLLYRLEETQYF
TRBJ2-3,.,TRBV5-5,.,TGTGCCAGCAGCTGGGAGGGGGACAGCACAGATACGCAGTATTTT,CASSWEGDSTDTQYF
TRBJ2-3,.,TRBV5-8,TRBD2,TGTGCCAGCAGCTTGGTGGGGACTAGCGGCTCAGATACGCAGTATTTT,CASSLVGTSGSDTQYF
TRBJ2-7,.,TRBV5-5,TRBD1,TGTGCCAGCAGCTCTCGGGACAGGGGATGGGGCGAGCAGTACTTC,CASSSRDRGWGEQYF
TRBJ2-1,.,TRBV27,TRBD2,TGTGCCAGCAGTTTTGTGGCGGGAGCCTACAATGAGCAGTTCTTC,CASSFVAGAYNEQFF
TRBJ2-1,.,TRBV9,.,TGTGCCAGCAGCGTAGAAAGGGGCCTCATGGGCAATGAGCAGTTCTTC,CASSVERGLMGNEQFF
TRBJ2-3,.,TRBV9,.,TGTGCCAGCAGCGTAAGGAGCGACGCAGATACGCAGTATTTT,CASSVRSDADTQYF
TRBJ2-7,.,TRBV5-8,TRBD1,TGTGCCAGCAGCCCTGGGACAGGGGTGTACTACGAGCAGTACTTC,CASSPGTGVYYEQYF
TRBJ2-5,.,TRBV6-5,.,TGTGCCAGCAGTTACTCGCCCGCAGGAGGAACCCAGTACTTC,CASSYSPAGGTQYF
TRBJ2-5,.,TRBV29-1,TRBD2,TGCAGCGTTGACGGGTACGGACCGGGAGGGGTTCAAGAGACCCAGTACTTC,CSVDGYGPGGVQETQYF
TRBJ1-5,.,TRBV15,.,TGTGCCACCAGCAGAGATGGAGGGGGACAGCCCCAGCATTTT,CATSRDGGGQPQHF
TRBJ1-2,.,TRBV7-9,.,TGTGCCAGCAGCCCCTCCGAGGGGGGGCGCGGCTATGGCTACACCTTC,CASSPSEGGRGYGYTF
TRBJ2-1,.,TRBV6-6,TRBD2,TGTGCCAGCAGTCGAACCAGCGGGGGGTACTACAATGAGCAGTTCTTC,CASSRTSGGYYNEQFF
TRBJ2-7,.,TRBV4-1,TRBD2,TGCGCCAGCAGCGAACGGGGGGTATACGAGCAGTACTTC,CASSERGVYEQYF
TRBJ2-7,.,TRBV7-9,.,TGTGCCAGCAGCCCAACTTTCGACAGCTACGAGCAGTACTTC,CASSPTFDSYEQYF